This T cell receptor (beta chain) was documented in a study of OX40 agonist ivuxolimab in advanced cancers. Study at large: While on treatment, patients had intravenous ivuxolimab at 0.01 to 10 mg/kg every 2 weeks. Broader study findings: The mean number of expanded clones was higher in CD8+ T cells than in CD4+. Clones of CD4+ and CD8+ blood T cells grew by week 6 at doses of 0.1 to 3.0 mg/kg.

Notes on this clone: Its antigen is currently unknown.

Sequenced by immunoSEQ multiplex PCR; TCRdb stores in-frame clones only, minus some. Among 75,000 to 100,000 clones listed, roughly nine tenths were seen once. The CDR3 is 15 amino acids. Per germline, CDR1 SGHTA and CDR2 FQGNSA. The V end lost 4 bases, the J end lost 4 bases, and 16 bases lay between the germline ends. Excluded were patients having autoimmune disease history or systemic immunosuppression. This clonotype originated in an adult with an advanced solid tumor such as melanoma, head and neck, liver or kidney cancer. The chain recombines TRBV7-2 with TRBJ2-5; possibly TRBD1 for D (6 bases). The sample was CD4+ or CD8+ T cells sorted from blood, taken in a trial of the OX40 agonist ivuxolimab. In nucleotides, the CDR3 is TGTGCCAGCAGCTCCCAGGGGCTAGCTAGAGAGACCCAGTACTTC. It translates to CASSSQGLARETQYF.